This T cell receptor (beta chain) was sequenced during a study of cytomegalovirus exposure and HLA in healthy donors. Losses at the gene ends were 4 bases for V and 9 bases for J; bases not matched to a gene: 3. Germline CDR1 reads MNHNS; CDR2 reads SASEGT. CDR3 length: 13 residues. The primer mix had 60 Vbeta and 13 Jbeta primers. Produced via immunoSEQ multiplex PCR; TCRdb's table is partial and in-frame only. The sample holds about 160,000 clones, 60% to 80% seen once. Note on this clone: Antigen specificity is unknown.

Study-wide points: Among TCR beta chains, those listed as cytomegalovirus-associated numbered under 200.

The sequence came from a man younger than 30 in good health and CMV-seropositive. J is TRBJ1-6 and V is TRBV6-1; TRBD1 agrees at 7 bases. Sequences were obtained from PBMCs. This CDR3 reads CASSGQGGSPLHF. The CDR3 DNA is TGTGCCAGCAGTGGACAGGGTGGTTCACCCCTCCACTTT.